These 18 T cell receptor beta chains were sequenced from one sample in a study of blood T cell repertoires in COVID-19. Only in-frame clones appear in the TCRdb table, and some are missing; sequencing was by immunoSEQ multiplex PCR. Here the sample spans roughly 130,000 clones, about 88% being singletons. Sequences were obtained from peripheral blood. The receptors come from a man aged 55-75 years with COVID-19, enrolled during active disease.

This chain uses TRBV7-3 with TRBJ2-1; 13 nucleotides line up with TRBD2. The CDR3 totals 15 residues. Germline V gene data show CDR1 as SGHTA and CDR2 as FQGTGA. The trim removed 4 bases at V and 4 bases at J, leaving 1 base unmatched. The CDR3 loop is CASSSGLAGYNEQFF. The CDR3 coding sequence is TGTGCCAGCAGCTCGGGACTAGCGGGGTACAATGAGCAGTTCTTC.

The gene calls are TRBV29-1 and TRBJ1-2; D is ambiguous. With 5 bases removed from V and 3 bases from J, the gap between germline ends came to 28 bases. The germline gives CDR1 SQVTM, CDR2 ANQGSEA. The CDR3 sequence is 18 residues long. The CDR3: CSVPPLEGPWSGDYGYTF. The CDR3 bases are TGCAGCGTTCCACCCTTGGAGGGCCCATGGTCCGGGGACTATGGCTACACCTTC.

The chain combines TRBV3-1 (or the pseudogene TRBV3-2) with TRBJ2-7; 8 bases fit TRBD1. With V trimmed by 3 bases and J by 5 bases, 3 bases remained unmatched. The CDR3 loop spans 13 amino acids. Germline V gene data show CDR1 as LGHDT and CDR2 as YNNKEL (reference sequence). DNA of the CDR3: TGTGCCAGCAGCCACAGGGGGCGCAACGAGCAGTACTTC. This encodes CASSHRGRNEQYF.

The V and J genes are TRBV7-9 and TRBJ2-1, with 7 bases fitting TRBD1. Looked up from germline, CDR1 is SEHNR and CDR2 is FQNEAQ (reference sequence). The CDR3 contains 15 residues. J gave up 4 bases and V 6 bases, and 9 bases lay outside the gene matches. CDR3 loop: CASSLGTAMYNEQFF. CDR3 DNA: TGTGCCAGCAGTCTTGGGACAGCTATGTACAATGAGCAGTTCTTC.

The V call is TRBV5-6, the J call TRBJ1-2; 7 nucleotides match TRBD1. The trim removed 4 bases at V and 1 base at J, leaving 10 bases unmatched. The CDR3 covers 16 residues. Germline assignment: CDR1 SGHDT and CDR2 YYEEEE. CDR3 sequence: CASSRVLDRHNYGYTF. The CDR3 nucleotides are TGTGCCAGCAGCCGAGTGCTGGACAGGCATAACTATGGCTACACCTTC.

This chain joins TRBV11-3 and TRBJ2-2, with D maybe TRBD1 (6 bases). The CDR3 has 13 amino acids. Germline V gene sequence: CDR1 SGHNT, CDR2 YENEEA. The V and J ends lost 3 bases and 6 bases respectively, with 8 bases between them. CDR3 nucleotide sequence: TGTGCCAGCAGCTTTTCAGGGGCCGGGGAGCTGTTTTTT. Its translation: CASSFSGAGELFF.

V usage is TRBV15 and J usage is TRBJ2-7; the D is unclear. The V end was cut by 0 bases, the J end by 4 bases, with 4 bases between. This CDR3 is built from 12 residues. Germline-derived CDR1 and CDR2 are LNHNV and YYDKDF (reference sequence). CDR3 nucleotide sequence: TGTGCCACCAGCAGAGACGGGTACGAGCAGTACTTC. Translation: CATSRDGYEQYF.

V and J are TRBV28 and TRBJ1-2; D is ambiguous. This CDR3 region has 12 residues. Germline V gene sequence: CDR1 MDHEN, CDR2 SYDVKM. The V gene lost 8 bases and the J gene lost 6 bases, with 13 bases spanning the gap. CDR3 sequence (DNA): TGTGCCAGCGGCCGAGGCCTGGATGGCTACACCTTC. Translating it yields CASGRGLDGYTF.

The rearrangement uses TRBV4-1 and TRBJ2-7; tentative D call: TRBD1 (6 bases). The V and J ends lost 1 base and 2 bases respectively, with 6 bases between them. This CDR3 is built from 13 residues. Germline CDR1 reads MGHRA; CDR2 reads YSYEKL. The CDR3 is CASSQGQAYEQYF. The DNA of the CDR3 is TGCGCCAGCAGCCAAGGACAGGCCTACGAGCAGTACTTC.

This clone showed up just once. This chain links TRBV6-5 with TRBJ1-2; 9 bases are shared with TRBD1. The length of the CDR3 is 12 residues. J gave up 9 bases and V 6 bases, and 5 bases lay outside the gene matches. Germline V gives CDR1 MNHEY, CDR2 SVGAGI. CDR3 in amino acids: CASSPGQGRYTF. The CDR3 DNA reads TGTGCCAGCAGCCCGGGACAGGGTCGCTACACCTTC.

This clone was seen more than once but under ten times. The rearrangement uses TRBV6-5 and TRBJ1-4; D may be TRBD1 (6 bases). From germline, CDR1 is MNHEY and CDR2 SVGAGI. The CDR3 length is 14 residues. Deletions cut 2 bases from V and 4 bases from J, with 8 bases between. CDR3 residues: CASSYGQFNEKLFF. In DNA, the CDR3 is TGTGCCAGCAGTTACGGACAGTTTAATGAAAAACTGTTTTTT.

Many counts were recorded for this clone. The V call is TRBV7-3, the J call TRBJ1-1; D is unresolved. With 1 base removed from V and 5 bases from J, the gap between germline ends came to 5 bases. CDR1 SGHTA and CDR2 FQGTGA come from the germline V gene. The CDR3 consists of 12 residues. Here the CDR3 DNA reads TGTGCCAGCAGCTTAATCCGGACTGAAGCTTTCTTT. Protein: CASSLIRTEAFF.

This clone was detected only once. The V gene is TRBV30, the J gene TRBJ2-2, with TRBD1 matching over 7 bases. CDR3 length: 15 amino acids. With 1 base clipped from V and 0 bases from J, the junction kept 2 bases outside the gene matches. Germline V CDR1 and CDR2: GTSNPN, SVGIG (reference sequence). DNA for the CDR3: TGTGCCTGGAGTGGGGGACAGCCGAACACCGGGGAGCTGTTTTTT. It is translated as CAWSGGQPNTGELFF.

Worth noting for this clone: The germline gene is not matched at one end of the junction; a read error may be the cause. This chain uses TRBV13 with TRBJ2-2; D gene ambiguous. Germline values: CDR1 PRHDT, CDR2 FYEKMQ (reference sequence). The CDR3 is made up of 13 amino acids. The CDR3, as DNA: TGTGCCAGCAGTTTAGTCGTTCCCGGGGAGCTGTTTTTT. Its protein product is CASSLVVPGELFF.

The CDR3 loop reads CASSLINRRNTEAFF. The CDR3 bases are TGTGCCAGCAGTTTAATCAATCGGAGGAACACTGAAGCTTTCTTT. This chain links TRBV27 with TRBJ1-1; D remains unclear. Germline loops: CDR1 MNHEY, CDR2 SMNVEV (reference sequence). This CDR3 region has 15 residues. The V and J ends lost 2 bases and 1 base respectively, with 11 bases between them.

The rearrangement uses TRBV7-2 and TRBJ1-1; the D gene is possibly TRBD1 (5 bases). The V gene's germline CDR1 is SGHTA and CDR2 FQGNSA. Trimming left V 2 bases short and J 4 bases short, with 11 bases between. The CDR3 runs to 14 residues. The CDR3 sequence: CASSLLGRGTEAFF. The CDR3 coding sequence is TGTGCCAGCAGCTTATTGGGAAGGGGCACTGAAGCTTTCTTT.

The genes are TRBV6-6 and TRBJ1-2; 7 bases agree with TRBD1. The CDR3 covers 13 residues. V dropped 2 bases and J dropped 5; count of bases not matched to a gene: 2. Per the germline V gene, CDR1 is MNHNY and CDR2 is SVGAGI (reference sequence). CDR3 DNA: TGTGCCAGCAGTTACGGACAGGAGTATGGCTACACCTTC. This gives the protein CASSYGQEYGYTF.

The chain couples TRBV18 to TRBJ1-5; 7 bases align to TRBD1. This CDR3 region has 15 residues. V gave up 8 bases and J gave up 4 bases; unmatched junction bases: 11. Germline V lookup: CDR1 KGHSH, CDR2 LQKENI. DNA of the CDR3: TGTGCCAGCACCCCTTCCGACAGGGAGAATCAGCCCCAGCATTTT. Residues: CASTPSDRENQPQHF.